This T cell receptor (beta chain) was observed in a study of T cells in Graves' hyperthyroidism and ophthalmopathy. V was cut by 4 bases and J by 4 bases, with 13 bases left in between. The germline CDR1 and CDR2 sequences are LNHNV and YYDKDF (reference sequence). CDR3 length: 15 residues. General observations from the study: Most thyroid clonotypes that were expanded above 0.001 also turned up in blood. Separating ophthalmopathy from stable hyperthyroidism was achieved by a 13 V-J model.

What was amplified from RNA transcripts were TCR beta CDR3 regions. The primer set for the first-round RT-PCR of the TCR CDR3 was HTBI. TCRdb independently ran MiXCR on the multiplex PCR reads; one entry per CDR3 protein. In the table there are over 300,000 distinct CDR3 sequences, approximately 14% of which are singletons. This clonotype appeared a few times. Its antigen is unknown. The chain has TRBV15 and TRBJ1-4; D not certain. Sequenced sample: blood. The sequence came from a woman in her sixties with Graves' hyperthyroidism. The chain's CDR3 is CATSIPSSLNEKLFF. DNA of the CDR3: TGTGCCACCAGCATACCCAGTAGTCTTAATGAAAAACTGTTTTTT.